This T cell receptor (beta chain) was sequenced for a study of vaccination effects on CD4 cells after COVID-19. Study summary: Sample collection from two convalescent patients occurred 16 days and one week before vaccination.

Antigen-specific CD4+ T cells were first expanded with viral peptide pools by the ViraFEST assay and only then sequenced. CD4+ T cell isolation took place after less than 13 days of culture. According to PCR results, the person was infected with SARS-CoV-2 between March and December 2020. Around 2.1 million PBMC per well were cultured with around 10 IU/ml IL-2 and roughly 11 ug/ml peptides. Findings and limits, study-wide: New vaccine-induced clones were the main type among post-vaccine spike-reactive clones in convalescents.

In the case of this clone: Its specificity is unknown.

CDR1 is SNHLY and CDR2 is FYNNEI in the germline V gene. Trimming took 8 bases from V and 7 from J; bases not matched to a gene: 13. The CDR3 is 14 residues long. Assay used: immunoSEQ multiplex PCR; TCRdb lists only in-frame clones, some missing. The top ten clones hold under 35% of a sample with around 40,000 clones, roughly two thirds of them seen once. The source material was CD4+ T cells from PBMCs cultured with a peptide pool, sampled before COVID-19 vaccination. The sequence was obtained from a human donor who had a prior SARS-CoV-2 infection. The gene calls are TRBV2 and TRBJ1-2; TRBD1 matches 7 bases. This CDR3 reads CASQGGPGSGGYTF. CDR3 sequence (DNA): TGTGCCAGCCAAGGGGGCCCGGGGTCGGGTGGCTACACCTTC.